The TCR beta chain described here comes from a study of control samples from healthy donors and cancer patients. Method: immunoSEQ multiplex PCR; TCRdb's copy keeps in-frame clones and lacks some. The table has tens of thousands of clones, about 85% seen once. The sequence was obtained from a man between 60 and 75 years old with colorectal cancer. The sequencing input was PBMCs.

CDR3 protein: CASSVPSGGNTEAFF. CDR3 sequence (DNA): TGTGCCAGCAGTGTTCCATCGGGGGGCAACACTGAAGCTTTCTTT. V is TRBV6-2 or TRBV6-3 and J is TRBJ1-1; the D gene is possibly TRBD1 (6 bases). Trimming pared 5 bases from V and 2 bases from J, leaving 15 bases between. The germline V gene encodes CDR1 MNHEY and CDR2 SVGEGT. This CDR3 comprises 15 residues.